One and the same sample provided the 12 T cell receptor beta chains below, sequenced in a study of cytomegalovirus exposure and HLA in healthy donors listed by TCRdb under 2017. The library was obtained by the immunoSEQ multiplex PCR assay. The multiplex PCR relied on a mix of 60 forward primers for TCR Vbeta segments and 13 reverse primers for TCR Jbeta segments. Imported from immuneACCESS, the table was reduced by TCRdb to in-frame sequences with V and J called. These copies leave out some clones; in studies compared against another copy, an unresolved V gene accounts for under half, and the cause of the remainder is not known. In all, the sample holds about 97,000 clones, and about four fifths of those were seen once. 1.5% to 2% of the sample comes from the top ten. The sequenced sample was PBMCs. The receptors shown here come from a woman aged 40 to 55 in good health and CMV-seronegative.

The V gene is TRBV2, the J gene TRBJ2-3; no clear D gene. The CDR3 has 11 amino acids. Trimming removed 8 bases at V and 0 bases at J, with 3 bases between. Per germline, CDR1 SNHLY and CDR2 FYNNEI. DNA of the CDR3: TGTGCCAGCTCTAGCACAGATACGCAGTATTTT. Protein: CASSSTDTQYF.

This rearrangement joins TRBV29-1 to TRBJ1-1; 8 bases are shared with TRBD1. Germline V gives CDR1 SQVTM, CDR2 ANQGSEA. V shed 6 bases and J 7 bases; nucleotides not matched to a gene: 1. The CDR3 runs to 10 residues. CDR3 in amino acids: CSVGQVEAFF. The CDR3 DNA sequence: TGCAGCGTGGGACAGGTTGAAGCTTTCTTT.

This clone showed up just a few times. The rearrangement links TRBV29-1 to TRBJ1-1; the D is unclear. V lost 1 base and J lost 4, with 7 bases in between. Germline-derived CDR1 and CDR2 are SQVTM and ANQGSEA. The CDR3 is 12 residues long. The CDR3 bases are TGCAGCGTTGAAGGTCGGGGCACTGAAGCTTTCTTT. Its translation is CSVEGRGTEAFF. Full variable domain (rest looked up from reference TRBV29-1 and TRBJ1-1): SAVISQKPSRDICQRGTSLTIQCQVDSQVTMMFWYRQQPGQSLTLIATANQGSEATYESGFVIDKFPISRPNLTFSTLTVSNMSPEDSSIYLCSVEGRGTEAFFGQGTRLTVV.

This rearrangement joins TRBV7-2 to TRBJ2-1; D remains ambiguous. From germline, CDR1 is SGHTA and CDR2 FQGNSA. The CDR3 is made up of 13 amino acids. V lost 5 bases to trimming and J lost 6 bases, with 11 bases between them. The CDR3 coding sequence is TGTGCCAGCAGCCCGAGTAGCCCCAATGAGCAGTTCTTC. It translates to CASSPSSPNEQFF.

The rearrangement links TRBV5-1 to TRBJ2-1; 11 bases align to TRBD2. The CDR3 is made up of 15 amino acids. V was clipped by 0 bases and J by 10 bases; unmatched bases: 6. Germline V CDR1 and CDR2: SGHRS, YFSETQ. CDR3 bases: TGCGCCAGCAGCTTGGTCCTAGCGGGGGGTGAGGAGCAGTTCTTC. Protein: CASSLVLAGGEEQFF.

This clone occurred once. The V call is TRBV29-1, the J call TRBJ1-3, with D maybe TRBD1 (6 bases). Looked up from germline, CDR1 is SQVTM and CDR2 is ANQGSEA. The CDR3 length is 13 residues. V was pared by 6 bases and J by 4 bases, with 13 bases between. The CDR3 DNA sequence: TGCAGCGTGACGGGACAAGACGGAAACACCATATATTTT. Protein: CSVTGQDGNTIYF.

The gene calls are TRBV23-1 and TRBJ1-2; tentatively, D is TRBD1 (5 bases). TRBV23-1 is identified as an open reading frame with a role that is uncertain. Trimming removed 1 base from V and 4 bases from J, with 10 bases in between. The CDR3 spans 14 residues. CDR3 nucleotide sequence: TGCGCCAGCAGTCAATATGGACACAGCTATGGCTACACCTTC. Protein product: CASSQYGHSYGYTF.

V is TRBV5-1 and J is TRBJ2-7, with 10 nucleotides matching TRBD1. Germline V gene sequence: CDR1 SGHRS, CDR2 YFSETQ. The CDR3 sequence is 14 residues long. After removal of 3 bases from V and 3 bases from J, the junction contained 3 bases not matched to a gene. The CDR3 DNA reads TGCGCCAGCAGCTCCGGGACAGGGGACTACGAGCAGTACTTC. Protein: CASSSGTGDYEQYF. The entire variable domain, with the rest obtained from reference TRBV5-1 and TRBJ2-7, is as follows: KAGVTQTPRYLIKTRGQQVTLSCSPISGHRSVSWYQQTPGQGLQFLFEYFSETQRNKGNFPGRFSGRQFSNSRSEMNVSTLELGDSALYLCASSSGTGDYEQYFGPGTRLTVT.

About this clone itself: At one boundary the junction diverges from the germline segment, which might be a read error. The CDR3 nucleotides read TGTTCCAGCAGCTGGGTTGGAGGCGAACAGTACTTC. It translates to CSSSWVGGEQYF. V and J are TRBV7-9 and TRBJ2-7; weak D call: TRBD2 (5 bases). Germline CDR1 and CDR2: SEHNR and FQNEAQ (reference sequence). The CDR3 extends over 12 amino acids.

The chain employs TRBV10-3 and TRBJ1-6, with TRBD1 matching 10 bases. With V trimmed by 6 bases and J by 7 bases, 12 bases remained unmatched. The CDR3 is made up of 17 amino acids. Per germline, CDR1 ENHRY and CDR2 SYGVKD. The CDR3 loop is CAISQIGQGERNSPLHF. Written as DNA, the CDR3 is TGTGCCATCAGCCAAATCGGACAGGGGGAAAGGAATTCACCCCTCCACTTT.

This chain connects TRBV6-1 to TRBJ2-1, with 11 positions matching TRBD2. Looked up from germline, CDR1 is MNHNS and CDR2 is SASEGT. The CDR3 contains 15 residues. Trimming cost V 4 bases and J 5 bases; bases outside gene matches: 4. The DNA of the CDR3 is TGTGCCAGCAGTGGGACTAGCGGGTACCACAATGAGCAGTTCTTC. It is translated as CASSGTSGYHNEQFF.

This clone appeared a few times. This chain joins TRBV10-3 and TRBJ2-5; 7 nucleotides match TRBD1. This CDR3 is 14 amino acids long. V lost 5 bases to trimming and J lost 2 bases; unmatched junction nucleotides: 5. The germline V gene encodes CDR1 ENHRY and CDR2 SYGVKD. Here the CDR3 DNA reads TGTGCCATCAGTAAGGACAGGTCACAAGAGACCCAGTACTTC. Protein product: CAISKDRSQETQYF.